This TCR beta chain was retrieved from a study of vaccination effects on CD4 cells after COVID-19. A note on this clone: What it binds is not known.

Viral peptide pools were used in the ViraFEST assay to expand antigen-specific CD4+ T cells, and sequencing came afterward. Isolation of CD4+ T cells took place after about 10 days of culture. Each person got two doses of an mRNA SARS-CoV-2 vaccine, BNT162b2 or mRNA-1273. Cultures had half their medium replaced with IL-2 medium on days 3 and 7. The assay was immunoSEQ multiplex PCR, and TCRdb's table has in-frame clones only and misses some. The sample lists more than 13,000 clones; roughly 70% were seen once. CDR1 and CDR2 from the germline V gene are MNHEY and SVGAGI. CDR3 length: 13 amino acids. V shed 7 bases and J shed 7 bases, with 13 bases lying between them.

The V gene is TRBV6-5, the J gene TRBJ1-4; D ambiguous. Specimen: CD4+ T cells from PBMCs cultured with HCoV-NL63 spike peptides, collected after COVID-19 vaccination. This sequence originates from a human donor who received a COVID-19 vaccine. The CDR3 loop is CASMAGRSEKLFF. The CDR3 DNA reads TGTGCCAGCATGGCGGGGAGGAGTGAAAAACTGTTTTTT.